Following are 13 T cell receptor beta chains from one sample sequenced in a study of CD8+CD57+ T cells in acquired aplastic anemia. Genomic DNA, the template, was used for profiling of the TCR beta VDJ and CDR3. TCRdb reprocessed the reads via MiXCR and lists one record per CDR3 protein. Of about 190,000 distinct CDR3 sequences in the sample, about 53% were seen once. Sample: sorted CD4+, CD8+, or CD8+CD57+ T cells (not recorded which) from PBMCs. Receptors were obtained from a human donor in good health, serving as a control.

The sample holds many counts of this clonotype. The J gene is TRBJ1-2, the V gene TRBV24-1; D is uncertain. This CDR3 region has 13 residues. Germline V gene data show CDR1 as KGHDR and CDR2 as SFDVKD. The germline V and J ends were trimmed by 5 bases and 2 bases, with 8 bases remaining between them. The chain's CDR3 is CATSGTENYGYTF. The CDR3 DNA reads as TGTGCCACCAGTGGGACGGAGAACTATGGCTACACCTTC.

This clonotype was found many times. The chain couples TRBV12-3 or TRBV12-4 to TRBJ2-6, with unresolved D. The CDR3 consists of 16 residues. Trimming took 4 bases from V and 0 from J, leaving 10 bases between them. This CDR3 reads CASSSPPGSGANVLTF. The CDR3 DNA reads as TGTGCCAGCAGTTCCCCCCCAGGCTCTGGGGCCAACGTCCTGACTTTC.

CDR3: CSASSGQGAYEQYF. The CDR3 DNA sequence: TGCAGTGCTAGTTCGGGACAGGGCGCCTACGAGCAGTACTTC. J is TRBJ2-7 and V is TRBV20-1; 9 bases are a match to TRBD1. V lost 3 bases, J lost 2 bases, and 5 bases stayed unmatched. This CDR3 is built from 14 residues. Germline CDR1 is DFQATT and CDR2 is SNEGSKA (reference sequence).

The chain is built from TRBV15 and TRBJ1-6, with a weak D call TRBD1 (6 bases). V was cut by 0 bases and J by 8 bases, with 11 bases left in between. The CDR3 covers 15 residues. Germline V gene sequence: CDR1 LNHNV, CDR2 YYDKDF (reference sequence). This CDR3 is CATSRDFRGDSPLHF. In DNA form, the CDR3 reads TGTGCCACCAGCAGAGATTTTAGGGGGGATTCACCCCTCCACTTT.

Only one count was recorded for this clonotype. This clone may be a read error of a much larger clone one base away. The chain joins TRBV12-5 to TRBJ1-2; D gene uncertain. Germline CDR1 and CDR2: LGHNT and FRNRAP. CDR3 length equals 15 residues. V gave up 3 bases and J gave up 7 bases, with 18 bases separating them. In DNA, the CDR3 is TGTGCTAGTGGTTTAAGGGCAGGAGACGCAGGTGGCTACACCTTC. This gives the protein CASGLRAGDAGGYTF.

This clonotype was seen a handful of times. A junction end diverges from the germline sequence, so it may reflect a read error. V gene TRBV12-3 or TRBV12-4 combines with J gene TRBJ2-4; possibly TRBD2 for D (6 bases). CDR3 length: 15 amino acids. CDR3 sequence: CVSSLDGTALSIQYF. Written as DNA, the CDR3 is TGTGTCAGCAGTTTAGACGGGACTGCCCTAAGCATTCAGTACTTC.

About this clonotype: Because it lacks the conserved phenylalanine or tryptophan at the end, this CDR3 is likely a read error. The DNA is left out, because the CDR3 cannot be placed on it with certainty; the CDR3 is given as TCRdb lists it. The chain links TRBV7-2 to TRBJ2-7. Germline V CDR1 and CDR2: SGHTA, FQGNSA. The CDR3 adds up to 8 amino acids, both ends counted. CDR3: CASSSQLT.

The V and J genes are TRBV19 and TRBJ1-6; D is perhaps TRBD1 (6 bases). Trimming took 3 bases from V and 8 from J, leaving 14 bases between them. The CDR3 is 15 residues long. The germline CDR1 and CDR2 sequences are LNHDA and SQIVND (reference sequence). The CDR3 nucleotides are TGTGCCAGTAGTATGTCGGGGGCCGGGGATTCACCCCTCCACTTT. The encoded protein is CASSMSGAGDSPLHF. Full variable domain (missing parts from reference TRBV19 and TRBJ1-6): DGGITQSPKYLFRKEGQNVTLSCEQNLNHDAMYWYRQDPGQGLRLIYYSQIVNDFQKGDIAEGYSVSREKKESFPLTVTSAQKNPTAFYLCASSMSGAGDSPLHFGNGTRLTVT.

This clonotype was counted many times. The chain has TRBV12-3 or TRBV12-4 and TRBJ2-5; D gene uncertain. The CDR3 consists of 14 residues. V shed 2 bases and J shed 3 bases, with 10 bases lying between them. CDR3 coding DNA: TGTGCCAGCAGTTTAAGTGTCAGCGAAGAGACCCAGTACTTC. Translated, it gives CASSLSVSEETQYF.

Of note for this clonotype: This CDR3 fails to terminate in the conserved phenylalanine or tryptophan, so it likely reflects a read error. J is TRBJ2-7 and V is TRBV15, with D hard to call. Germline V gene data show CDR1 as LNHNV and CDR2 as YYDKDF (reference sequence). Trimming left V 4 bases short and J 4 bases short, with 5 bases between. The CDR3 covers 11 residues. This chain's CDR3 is CATSTYYEQYL. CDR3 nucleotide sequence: TGTGCCACCAGCACCTATTACGAGCAGTACCTC.

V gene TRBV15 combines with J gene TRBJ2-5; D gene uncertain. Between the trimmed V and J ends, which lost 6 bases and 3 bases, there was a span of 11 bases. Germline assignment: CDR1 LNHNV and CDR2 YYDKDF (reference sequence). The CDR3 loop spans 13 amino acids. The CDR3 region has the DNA TGTGCCACCAGTCGAGATACAAAAGAGACCCAGTACTTC. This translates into CATSRDTKETQYF.

Here the CDR3 DNA reads TGTGCCAGTATCACGGCGCGGGCAGCTGTTGCTGAAGCTTTCTTT. Translated, it gives CASITARAAVAEAFF. This sequence joins TRBV19 and TRBJ1-1; D uncertain. Trimming took 7 bases from V and 6 from J, leaving 21 bases between them. Germline-derived CDR1 and CDR2 are LNHDA and SQIVND (reference sequence). The CDR3 covers 15 residues.

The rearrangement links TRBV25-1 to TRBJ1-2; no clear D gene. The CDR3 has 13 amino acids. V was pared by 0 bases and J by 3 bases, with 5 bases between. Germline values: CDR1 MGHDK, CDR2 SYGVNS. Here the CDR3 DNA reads TGTGCCAGCAGTGAATATCTCCACTATGGCTACACCTTC. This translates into CASSEYLHYGYTF.